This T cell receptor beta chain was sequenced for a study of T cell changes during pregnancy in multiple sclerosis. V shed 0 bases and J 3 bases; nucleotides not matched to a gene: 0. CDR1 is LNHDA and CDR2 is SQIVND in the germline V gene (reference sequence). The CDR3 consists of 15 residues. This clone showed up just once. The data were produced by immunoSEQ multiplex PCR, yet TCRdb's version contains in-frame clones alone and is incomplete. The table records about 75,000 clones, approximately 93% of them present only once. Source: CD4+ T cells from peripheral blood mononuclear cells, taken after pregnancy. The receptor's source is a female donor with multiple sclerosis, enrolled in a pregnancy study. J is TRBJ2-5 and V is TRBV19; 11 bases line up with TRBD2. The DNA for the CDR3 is TGTGCCAGTAGTATAGAGACTAGCGGGAAAGAGACCCAGTACTTC. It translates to CASSIETSGKETQYF.